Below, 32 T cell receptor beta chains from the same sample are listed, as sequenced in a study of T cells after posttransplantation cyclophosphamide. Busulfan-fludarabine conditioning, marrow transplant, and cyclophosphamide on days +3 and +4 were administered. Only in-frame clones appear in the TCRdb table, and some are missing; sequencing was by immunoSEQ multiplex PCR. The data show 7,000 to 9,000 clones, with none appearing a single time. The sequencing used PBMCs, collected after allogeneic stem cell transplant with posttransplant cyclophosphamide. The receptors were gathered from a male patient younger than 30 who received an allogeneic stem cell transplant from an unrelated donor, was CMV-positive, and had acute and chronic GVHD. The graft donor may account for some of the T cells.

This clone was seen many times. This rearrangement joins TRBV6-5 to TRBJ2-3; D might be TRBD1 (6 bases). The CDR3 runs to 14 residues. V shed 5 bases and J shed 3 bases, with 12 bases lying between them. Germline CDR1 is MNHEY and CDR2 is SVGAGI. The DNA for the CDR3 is TGTGCCAGCAGTCCCTGGGGGCCTACAGATACGCAGTATTTT. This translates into CASSPWGPTDTQYF.

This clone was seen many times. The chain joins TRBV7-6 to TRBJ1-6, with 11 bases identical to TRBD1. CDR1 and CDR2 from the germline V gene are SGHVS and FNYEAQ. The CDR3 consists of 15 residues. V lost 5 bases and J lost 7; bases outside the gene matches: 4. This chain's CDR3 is CASSMGQGVNSPLHF. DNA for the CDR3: TGTGCCAGCAGCATGGGACAGGGGGTGAATTCACCCCTCCACTTT.

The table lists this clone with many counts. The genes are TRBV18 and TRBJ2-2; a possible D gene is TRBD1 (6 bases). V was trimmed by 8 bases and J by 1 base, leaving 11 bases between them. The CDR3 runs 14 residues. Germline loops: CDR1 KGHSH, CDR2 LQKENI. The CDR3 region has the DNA TGTGCCAGCACTTGGGGACAGAACACCGGGGAGCTGTTTTTT. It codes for CASTWGQNTGELFF. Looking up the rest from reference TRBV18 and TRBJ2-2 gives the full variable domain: NAGVMQNPRHLVRRRGQEARLRCSPMKGHSHVYWYRQLPEEGLKFMVYLQKENIIDESGMPKERFSAEFPKEGPSILRIQQVVRGDSAAYFCASTWGQNTGELFFGEGSRLTVL.

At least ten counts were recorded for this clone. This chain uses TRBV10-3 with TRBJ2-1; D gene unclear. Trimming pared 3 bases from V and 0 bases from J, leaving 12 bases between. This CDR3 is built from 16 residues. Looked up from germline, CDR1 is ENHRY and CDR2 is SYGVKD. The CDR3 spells CAISDPNLSSYNEQFF. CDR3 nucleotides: TGTGCCATCAGTGACCCCAACTTGAGCTCCTACAATGAGCAGTTCTTC.

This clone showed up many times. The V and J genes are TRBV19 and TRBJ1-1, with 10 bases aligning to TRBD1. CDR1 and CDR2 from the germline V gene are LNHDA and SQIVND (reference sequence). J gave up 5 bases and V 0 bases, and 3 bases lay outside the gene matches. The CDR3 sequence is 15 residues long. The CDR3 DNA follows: TGTGCCAGTAGTATAGATTGGGACAGGGGAACTGAAGCTTTCTTT. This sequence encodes CASSIDWDRGTEAFF.

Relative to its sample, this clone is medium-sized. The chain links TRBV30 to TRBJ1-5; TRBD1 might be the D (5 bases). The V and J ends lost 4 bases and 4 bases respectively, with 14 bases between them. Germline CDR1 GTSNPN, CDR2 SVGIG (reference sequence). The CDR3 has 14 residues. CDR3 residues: CAWNMGGPNQPQHF. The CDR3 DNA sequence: TGTGCCTGGAACATGGGGGGACCGAATCAGCCCCAGCATTTT.

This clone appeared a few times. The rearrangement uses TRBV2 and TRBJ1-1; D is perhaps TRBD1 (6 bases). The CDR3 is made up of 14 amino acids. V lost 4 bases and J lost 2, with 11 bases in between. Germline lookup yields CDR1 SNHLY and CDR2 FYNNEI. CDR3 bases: TGTGCCAGCAGTGGGACAGTGAGTAACACTGAAGCTTTCTTT. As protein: CASSGTVSNTEAFF.

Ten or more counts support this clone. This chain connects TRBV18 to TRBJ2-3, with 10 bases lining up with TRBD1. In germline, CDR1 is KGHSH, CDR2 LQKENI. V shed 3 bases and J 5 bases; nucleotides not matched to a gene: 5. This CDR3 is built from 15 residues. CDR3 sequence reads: CASSPPTGGEDTQYF. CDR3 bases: TGTGCCAGCTCACCGCCGACAGGGGGCGAAGATACGCAGTATTTT.

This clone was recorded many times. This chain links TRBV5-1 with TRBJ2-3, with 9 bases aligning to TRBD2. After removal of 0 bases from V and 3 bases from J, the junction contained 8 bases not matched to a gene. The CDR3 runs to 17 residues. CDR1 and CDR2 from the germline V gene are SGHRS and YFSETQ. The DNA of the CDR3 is TGCGCCAGCAGCTTGGGGGCGGGGGGGCCGAGGACAGATACGCAGTATTTT. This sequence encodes CASSLGAGGPRTDTQYF.

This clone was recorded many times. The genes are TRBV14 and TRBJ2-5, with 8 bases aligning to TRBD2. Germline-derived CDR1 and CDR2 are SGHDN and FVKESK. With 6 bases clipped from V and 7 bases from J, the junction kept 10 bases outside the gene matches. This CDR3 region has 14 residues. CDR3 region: CASSVGLAQGTQYF. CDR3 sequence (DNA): TGTGCCAGCAGTGTAGGACTAGCCCAGGGGACCCAGTACTTC.

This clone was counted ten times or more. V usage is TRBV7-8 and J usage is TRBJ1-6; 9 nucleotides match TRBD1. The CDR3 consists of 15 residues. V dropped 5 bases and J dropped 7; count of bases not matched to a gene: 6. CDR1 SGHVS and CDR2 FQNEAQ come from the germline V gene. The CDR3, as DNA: TGTGCCAGCAGCCCCATGGGGACAGGGAATTCACCCCTCCACTTT. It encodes CASSPMGTGNSPLHF.

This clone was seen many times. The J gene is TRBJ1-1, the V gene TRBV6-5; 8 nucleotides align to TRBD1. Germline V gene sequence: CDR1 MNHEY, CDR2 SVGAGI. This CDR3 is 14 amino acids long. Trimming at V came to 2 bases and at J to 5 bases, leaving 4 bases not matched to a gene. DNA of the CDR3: TGTGCCAGCAGTTACGGACAGGGAGGAACTGAAGCTTTCTTT. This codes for CASSYGQGGTEAFF.

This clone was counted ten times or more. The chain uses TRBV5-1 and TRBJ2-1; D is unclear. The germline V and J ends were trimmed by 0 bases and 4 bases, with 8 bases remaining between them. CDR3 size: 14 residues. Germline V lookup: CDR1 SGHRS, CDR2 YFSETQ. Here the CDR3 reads CASSLALSYNEQFF. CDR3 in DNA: TGCGCCAGCAGCTTGGCCCTAAGTTACAATGAGCAGTTCTTC.

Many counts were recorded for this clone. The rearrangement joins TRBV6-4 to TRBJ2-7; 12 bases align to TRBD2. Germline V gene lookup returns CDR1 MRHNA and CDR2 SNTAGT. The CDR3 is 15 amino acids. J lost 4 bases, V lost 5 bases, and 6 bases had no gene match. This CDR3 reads CASSTRLAGGYEQYV. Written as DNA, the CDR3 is TGTGCCAGCAGTACGCGGCTAGCGGGGGGGTACGAGCAGTACGTC.

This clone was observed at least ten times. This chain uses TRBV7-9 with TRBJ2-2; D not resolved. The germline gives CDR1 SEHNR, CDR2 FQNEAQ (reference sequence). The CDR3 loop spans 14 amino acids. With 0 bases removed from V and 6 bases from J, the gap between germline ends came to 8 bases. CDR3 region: CASSLAIESGELFF. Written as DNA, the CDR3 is TGTGCCAGCAGCTTAGCTATTGAGTCCGGGGAGCTGTTTTTT. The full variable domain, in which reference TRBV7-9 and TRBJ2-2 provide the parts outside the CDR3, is DTGVSQNPRHKITKRGQNVTFRCDPISEHNRLYWYRQTLGQGPEFLTYFQNEAQLEKSRLLSDRFSAERPKGSFSTLEIQRTEQGDSAMYLCASSLAIESGELFFGEGSRLTVL.

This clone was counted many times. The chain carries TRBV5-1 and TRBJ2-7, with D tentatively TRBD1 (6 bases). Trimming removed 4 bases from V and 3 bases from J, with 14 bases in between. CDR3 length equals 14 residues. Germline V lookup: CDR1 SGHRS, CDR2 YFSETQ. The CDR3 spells CASSLDSLYYEQYF. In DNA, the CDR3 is TGCGCCAGCAGCCTGGACAGCCTTTACTACGAGCAGTACTTC.

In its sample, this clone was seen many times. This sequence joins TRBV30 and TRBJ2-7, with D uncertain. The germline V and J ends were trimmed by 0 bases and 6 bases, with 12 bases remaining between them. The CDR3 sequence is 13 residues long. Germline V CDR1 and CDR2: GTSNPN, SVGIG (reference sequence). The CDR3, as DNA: TGTGCCTGGAGTGTACGAGGTCAGTTCGAGCAGTACTTC. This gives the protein CAWSVRGQFEQYF.

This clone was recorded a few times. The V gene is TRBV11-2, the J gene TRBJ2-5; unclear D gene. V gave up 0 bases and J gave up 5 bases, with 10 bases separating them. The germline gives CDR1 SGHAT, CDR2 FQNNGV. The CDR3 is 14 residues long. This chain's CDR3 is CASSLDQVRETQYF. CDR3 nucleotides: TGTGCCAGCAGCTTAGATCAGGTTCGGGAGACCCAGTACTTC.

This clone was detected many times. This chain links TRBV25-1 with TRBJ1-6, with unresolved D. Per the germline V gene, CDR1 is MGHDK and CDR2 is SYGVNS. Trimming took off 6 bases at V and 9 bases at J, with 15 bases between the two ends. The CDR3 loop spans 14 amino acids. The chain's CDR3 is CASSEVGLGSPLHF. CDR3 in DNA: TGTGCCAGCAGCGAGGTGGGTTTGGGTTCACCCCTCCACTTT.

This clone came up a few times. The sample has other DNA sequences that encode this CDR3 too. This CDR3 reads CGGSGAGGVKNIQYF. The CDR3 DNA sequence: TGTGGAGGTTCTGGGGCGGGGGGTGTCAAAAACATTCAGTACTTC. The chain joins TRBV21-1 to TRBJ2-4; whether TRBD2, the table's D call, matches the DNA was not checked. TRBV21-1 is a recognized pseudogene. The CDR3 loop spans 15 amino acids.

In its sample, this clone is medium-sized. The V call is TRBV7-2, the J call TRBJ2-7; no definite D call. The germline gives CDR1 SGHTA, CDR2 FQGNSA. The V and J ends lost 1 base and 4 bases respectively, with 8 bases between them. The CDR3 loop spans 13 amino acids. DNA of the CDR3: TGTGCCAGCAGCTTAGTATCCGGGTACGAGCAGTACGTC. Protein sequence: CASSLVSGYEQYV.

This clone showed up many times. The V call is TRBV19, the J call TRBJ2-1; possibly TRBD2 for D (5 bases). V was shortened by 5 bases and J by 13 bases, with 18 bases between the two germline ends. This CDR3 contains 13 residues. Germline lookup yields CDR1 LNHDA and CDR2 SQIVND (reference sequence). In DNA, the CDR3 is TGTGCCAGTAGTGACTTCGCGGGCTCCACTCAGTTCTTC. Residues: CASSDFAGSTQFF.

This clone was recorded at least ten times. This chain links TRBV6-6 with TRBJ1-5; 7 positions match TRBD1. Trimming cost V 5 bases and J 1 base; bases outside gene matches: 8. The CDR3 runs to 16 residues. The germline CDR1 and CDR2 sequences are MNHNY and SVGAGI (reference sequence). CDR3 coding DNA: TGTGCCAGCAGTCTGATACTACAGGGGAGCAATCAGCCCCAGCATTTT. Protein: CASSLILQGSNQPQHF.

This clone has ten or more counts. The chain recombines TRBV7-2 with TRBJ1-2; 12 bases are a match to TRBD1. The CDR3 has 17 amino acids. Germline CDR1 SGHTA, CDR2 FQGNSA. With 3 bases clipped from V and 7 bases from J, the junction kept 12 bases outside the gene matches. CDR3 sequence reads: CASSFSPGTGGRGGYTF. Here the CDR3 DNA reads TGTGCCAGCAGCTTTAGCCCTGGGACAGGGGGCCGGGGTGGCTACACCTTC.

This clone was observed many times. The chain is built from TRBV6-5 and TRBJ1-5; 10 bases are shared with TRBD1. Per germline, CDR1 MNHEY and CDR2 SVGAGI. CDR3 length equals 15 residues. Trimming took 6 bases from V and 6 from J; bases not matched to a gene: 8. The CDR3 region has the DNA TGTGCCAGCAGATCCGGGACAGGGGTCTTTCAGCCCCAGCATTTT. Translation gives CASRSGTGVFQPQHF.

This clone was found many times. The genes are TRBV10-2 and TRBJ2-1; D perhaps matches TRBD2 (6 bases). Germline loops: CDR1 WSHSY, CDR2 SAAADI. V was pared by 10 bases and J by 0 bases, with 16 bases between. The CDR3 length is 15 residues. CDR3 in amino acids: CATAEGLSSYNEQFF. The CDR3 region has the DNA TGCGCCACGGCGGAGGGACTGAGCTCCTACAATGAGCAGTTCTTC.

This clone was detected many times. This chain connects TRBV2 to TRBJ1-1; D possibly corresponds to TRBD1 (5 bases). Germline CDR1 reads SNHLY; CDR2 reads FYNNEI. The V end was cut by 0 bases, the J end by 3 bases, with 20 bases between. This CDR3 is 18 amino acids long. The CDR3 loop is CASSEAPRALNSDTEAFF. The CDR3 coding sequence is TGTGCCAGCAGTGAAGCGCCCAGGGCCTTGAACTCTGACACTGAAGCTTTCTTT.

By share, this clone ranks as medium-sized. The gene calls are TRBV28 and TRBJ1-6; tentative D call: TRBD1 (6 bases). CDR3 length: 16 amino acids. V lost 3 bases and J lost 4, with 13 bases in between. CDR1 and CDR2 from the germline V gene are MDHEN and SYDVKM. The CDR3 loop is CASSFKVGQYNSPLHF. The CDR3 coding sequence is TGTGCCAGCAGTTTCAAGGTCGGACAGTATAATTCACCCCTCCACTTT.

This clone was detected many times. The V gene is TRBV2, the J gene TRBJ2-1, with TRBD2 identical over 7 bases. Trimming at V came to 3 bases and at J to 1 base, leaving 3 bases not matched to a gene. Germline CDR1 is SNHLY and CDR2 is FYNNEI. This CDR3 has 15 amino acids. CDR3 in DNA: TGTGCCAGCAGTGAGCGGGGGACGTCCTACAATGAGCAGTTCTTC. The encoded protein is CASSERGTSYNEQFF.

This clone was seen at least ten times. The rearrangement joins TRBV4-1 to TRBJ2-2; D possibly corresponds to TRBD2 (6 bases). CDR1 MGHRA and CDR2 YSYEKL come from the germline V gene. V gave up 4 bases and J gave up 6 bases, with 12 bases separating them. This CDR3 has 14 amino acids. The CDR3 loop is CASSLSRRAGELFF. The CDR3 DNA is TGCGCCAGCAGCCTCTCCCGGAGGGCCGGGGAGCTGTTTTTT.

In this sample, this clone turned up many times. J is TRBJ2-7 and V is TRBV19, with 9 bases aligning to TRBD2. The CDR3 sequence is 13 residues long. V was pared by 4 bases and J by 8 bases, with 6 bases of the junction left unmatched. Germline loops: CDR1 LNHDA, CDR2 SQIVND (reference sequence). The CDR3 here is CASSRGAGGKQYV. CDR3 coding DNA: TGTGCCAGTAGTAGGGGAGCGGGGGGCAAGCAGTACGTC.

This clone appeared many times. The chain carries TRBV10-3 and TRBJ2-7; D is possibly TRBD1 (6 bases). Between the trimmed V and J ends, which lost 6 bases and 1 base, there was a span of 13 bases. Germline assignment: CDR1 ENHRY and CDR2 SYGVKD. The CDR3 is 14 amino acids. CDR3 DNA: TGTGCCATCAGCCCCGGGACATCTTCCTACGAGCAGTACGTC. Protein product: CAISPGTSSYEQYV.